This T cell receptor beta chain was captured by sequencing in a study of T cell responses to AZD1222 COVID-19 vaccine. The CDR3 is 15 amino acids. V was trimmed by 1 base and J by 4 bases, leaving 13 bases between them. Germline CDR1 reads SGHVS; CDR2 reads FQNEAQ. Only one count was recorded for this clone. Its antigen remains unknown. Whole-study findings and limits: The peak T cell response came first, and repertoires were sampled only after it.

Generated by immunoSEQ multiplex PCR, the TCRdb table keeps only in-frame clones and is missing some. The sample shows about 150,000 clones, over 70% of them seen only once. The receptor's source is an adult who received the AZD1222 COVID-19 vaccine. Specimen: peripheral blood, collected 28 days after the second AZD1222 dose. V and J are TRBV7-8 and TRBJ1-2; weak D call: TRBD1 (5 bases). CDR3 sequence reads: CASSLGRGWVYGYTF. CDR3 coding DNA: TGTGCCAGCAGCTTAGGCCGGGGGTGGGTCTATGGCTACACCTTC.